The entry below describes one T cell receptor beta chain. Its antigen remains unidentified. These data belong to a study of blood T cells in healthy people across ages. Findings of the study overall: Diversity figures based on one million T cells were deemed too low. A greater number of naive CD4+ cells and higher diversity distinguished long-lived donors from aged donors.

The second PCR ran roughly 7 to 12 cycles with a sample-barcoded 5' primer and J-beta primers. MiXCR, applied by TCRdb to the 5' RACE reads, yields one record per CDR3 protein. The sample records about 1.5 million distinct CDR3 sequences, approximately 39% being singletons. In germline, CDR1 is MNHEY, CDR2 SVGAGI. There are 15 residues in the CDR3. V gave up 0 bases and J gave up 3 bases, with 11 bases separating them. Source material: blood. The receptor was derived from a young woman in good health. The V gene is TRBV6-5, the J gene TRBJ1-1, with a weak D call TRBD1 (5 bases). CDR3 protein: CASSYSTGVDTEAFF. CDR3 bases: TGTGCCAGCAGTTACTCCACGGGGGTTGACACTGAAGCTTTCTTT.